The 5 T cell receptor beta chains reported below all come from one sample, sequenced in a study of glioma-infiltrating T cells (dated by TCRdb to 2016 to 2018). The sequencer listed for this sample is Illumina MiSeq. TCR alpha and beta CDR3 regions were amplified with the iRepertoire nested amplicon-rescue multiplex PCR (arm-PCR) platform from RNA. TCRdb applied fastp at Q25 and MiXCR to the public reads, then kept only in-frame beta chains. Every entry covers one CDR3 protein and lists the most common genes and DNA from its rows. The sample data list 150,000 to 200,000 distinct CDR3 sequences, and 32% of these were observed just once. The ten largest clones capture roughly 21% of the sample. Sequencing was done on a sample of glioma tissue, nonneoplastic brain tissue, or PBMCs (not recorded which). Receptors were obtained from a human donor with low-grade glioma or glioblastoma, undergoing nonglioma brain surgery, or in good health (not recorded which).

This clonotype was counted ten times or more. This sequence joins TRBV27 and TRBJ2-1, with 11 bases matching TRBD2. The CDR3 spans 17 residues. J was trimmed by 4 bases and V by 5 bases; bases with no gene match: 10. Germline loops: CDR1 MNHEY, CDR2 SMNVEV (reference sequence). The CDR3 DNA follows: TGTGCCAGCAGTCCGGGACTAGCGGACAAACTGTACAATGAGCAGTTCTTC. Its translation: CASSPGLADKLYNEQFF.

This clonotype was seen ten or more times. This sequence joins TRBV7-2 and TRBJ2-3; D perhaps matches TRBD1 (6 bases). The V gene lost 5 bases and the J gene lost 7 bases, with 13 bases spanning the gap. The germline V gene encodes CDR1 SGHTA and CDR2 FQGNSA. The CDR3 contains 13 residues. The CDR3 reads CASSTLQGNTQYF. CDR3 nucleotide sequence: TGTGCCAGCAGCACCCTACAGGGCAATACGCAGTATTTT.

Concerning this clonotype itself: A much larger clone lies one base from this, so it may be a read error. This chain connects TRBV7-2 to TRBJ1-2; 9 bases align to TRBD1. The CDR3 consists of 16 residues. With 6 bases clipped from V and 2 bases from J, the junction kept 10 bases outside the gene matches. Germline-derived CDR1 and CDR2 are SGHTA and FQGNSA. For the CDR3, the DNA is TGTGCCAGCAGTCGGGACAGGGAGAGGAAAAACTATGGCTACACCTTC. Its protein is CASSRDRERKNYGYTF.

This clonotype was counted ten times or more. The V and J genes are TRBV29-1 and TRBJ2-1; D remains ambiguous. Trimming pared 7 bases from V and 2 bases from J, leaving 9 bases between. Germline CDR1 is SQVTM and CDR2 is ANQGSEA. The CDR3 has 12 residues. CDR3 bases: TGCAGCGCCGGTAGACCCTACAATGAGCAGTTCTTC. Encoded protein: CSAGRPYNEQFF.

With respect to this clonotype: A much larger clonotype is one base distant, so this may be a read error. The conserved closing phenylalanine or tryptophan is absent in this CDR3, likely reflecting a read error. The chain recombines TRBV7-2 with TRBJ2-7, with D possibly being TRBD2 (5 bases). Looked up from germline, CDR1 is SGHTA and CDR2 is FQGNSA. V gave up 1 base and J gave up 5 bases, with 6 bases separating them. The CDR3 is made up of 12 amino acids. Here the CDR3 reads CASSLVRDEQYY. CDR3 DNA: TGTGCCAGCAGCTTAGTGCGGGACGAGCAGTACTAC.